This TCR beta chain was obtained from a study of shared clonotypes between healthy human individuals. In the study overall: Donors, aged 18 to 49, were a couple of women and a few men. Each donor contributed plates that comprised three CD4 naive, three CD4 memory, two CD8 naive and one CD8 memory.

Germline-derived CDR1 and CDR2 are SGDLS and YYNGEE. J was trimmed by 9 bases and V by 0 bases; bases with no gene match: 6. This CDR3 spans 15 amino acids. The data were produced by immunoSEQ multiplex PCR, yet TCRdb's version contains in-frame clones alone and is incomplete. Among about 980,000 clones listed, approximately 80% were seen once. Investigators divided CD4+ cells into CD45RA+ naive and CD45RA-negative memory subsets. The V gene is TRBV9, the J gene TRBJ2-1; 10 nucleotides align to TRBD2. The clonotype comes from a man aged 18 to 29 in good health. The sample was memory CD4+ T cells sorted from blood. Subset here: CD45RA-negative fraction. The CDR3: CASSVAGLAGVEQFF. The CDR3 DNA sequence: TGTGCCAGCAGCGTAGCAGGGCTAGCGGGGGTTGAGCAGTTCTTC.